This T cell receptor (beta chain) appears in the sequencing data of a study of lymphopenia after photon versus proton radiotherapy. The germline CDR1 and CDR2 sequences are LGHNA and YSLEER. This CDR3 region has 17 residues. The germline V and J ends were trimmed by 4 bases and 4 bases, with 20 bases remaining between them. TCRdb's copy holds only in-frame clones and misses some; the assay was immunoSEQ multiplex PCR. This repertoire shows 45,000 to 65,000 clones, over 70% found once; its top ten account for just under 30%. The source of this sequence is a man aged 50 to 60 with gastric cancer. Here the sequenced sample was peripheral blood, taken from a patient treated with photon-based radiotherapy. The chain employs TRBV4-3 and TRBJ1-5; TRBD1 is a possible D gene (5 bases). CDR3 residues: CASSPEGYSGGNQPQHF. In DNA, the CDR3 is TGCGCCAGCAGCCCAGAGGGGTATTCGGGGGGTAATCAGCCCCAGCATTTT.